The T cell receptor (beta chain) under discussion was sequenced for a study of cytomegalovirus exposure and HLA in healthy donors. Notes on the study in general: Sequencing likely generated an artifact that appeared as a cluster of highly shared sequence variants. A later analysis linked a missense variant in DCLRE1C to the trimming of TCR beta V and J genes. Being productive about 90% or about 30% of the time was typical of most TCR beta V segments in an earlier analysis. Association with HLA alleles at 0.05 false discovery rate was found for around 15,000 TCR beta sequences in a later analysis.

This CDR3 is 15 amino acids long. V was pared by 2 bases and J by 6 bases, with 15 bases between. Per the germline V gene, CDR1 is MGHRA and CDR2 is YSYEKL. Researchers ran the PCR with 60 Vbeta and 13 Jbeta primers. The assay was immunoSEQ multiplex PCR, and TCRdb's table has in-frame clones only and misses some. The listing contains around 140,000 clones. Regarding this clone: The target antigen is unknown.

This clonotype was obtained from a male donor in good health and CMV-seronegative. The chain is built from TRBV4-1 and TRBJ2-3; tentative D call: TRBD1 (6 bases). Sequencing input: PBMCs. CDR3 loop: CASSQSQTGGDTQYF. The CDR3 DNA reads as TGCGCCAGCAGCCAATCCCAGACAGGCGGGGATACGCAGTATTTT.